This TCR beta chain comes out of a study of T cells in localized non-small cell lung cancer. Trimming cost V 0 bases and J 7 bases, with 15 bases left between them. Germline loops: CDR1 SQVTM, CDR2 ANQGSEA. The CDR3 covers 14 residues. Sequencing was performed with immunoSEQ multiplex PCR; in TCRdb, only in-frame clones are kept and a portion is missing. Of 50,000 to 65,000 clones listed, around three quarters are singletons. Details on this clone: Its antigen is still unknown.

General observations from the study: Among the top 100 tumor clones, a median about 58 appeared in adjacent lung.

This specimen consisted of PBMCs, obtained before any cancer treatment. The TCR sequence derives from a woman aged 40-69 years with stage II lung adenocarcinoma. The chain recombines TRBV29-1 with TRBJ1-2; D gene ambiguous. The CDR3 reads CSVEDVRFSGGYTF. CDR3 bases: TGCAGCGTTGAAGATGTCAGGTTCTCCGGTGGCTACACCTTC.